This record concerns one T cell receptor (beta chain) sequence. Its antigen is unknown. The CDR3 end shows no conserved phenylalanine or tryptophan, and so a read error is likely. For the second PCR, which ran for roughly 6 to 11 cycles, a sample-barcoded 5' primer and a J-beta primer mix were used. TCRdb called the 5' RACE reads again in MiXCR, with one record for every CDR3 protein. The data hold a few hundred thousand distinct CDR3 sequences, with around a quarter observed a single time. The CDR3 runs 12 residues. Per germline, CDR1 SNHLY and CDR2 FYNNEI. The data were taken from a study of blood T cells in healthy people across ages. Study results and caveats: Greater diversity and more naive CD4+ cells were seen in long-lived donors than in aged donors. When one million T cells were used, diversity estimates were thought to be underestimates.

The same sample was also used in a study of T cells of mothers and their children.

The TCR sequence derives from a boy aged 2-9 years in good health. The J gene is TRBJ2-5, the V gene TRBV2; D ambiguous. The end of the DNA fits TRBJ2-7 better, so the J call may be wrong. Sample: blood. The CDR3: CASSEEFYEQYL. The CDR3 nucleotides are TGTGCCAGCAGTGAAGAGTTCTACGAGCAGTACCTC.